This TCR beta chain emerged from a study of blood T cell repertoires in COVID-19. After removal of 7 bases from V and 5 bases from J, the junction contained 14 bases not matched to a gene. The germline gives CDR1 MDHEN, CDR2 SYDVKM. The CDR3 sequence is 16 residues long. Original processing methods: Quantification of nucleated cells was approximated via reference gene primer amplification. Here immunoSEQ multiplex PCR was the method, and the copy in TCRdb shows in-frame clones only, minus some. V and J calls and clone size come straight from that table; D and trimming were deduced from the DNA. The sample records about 91,000 clones, 70% to 90% being singletons.

The receptor was isolated from a woman older than 75 with active COVID-19. J is TRBJ2-3 and V is TRBV28, with 8 bases lining up with TRBD2. The sequencing sample was made of peripheral blood. CDR3 DNA sequence: TGTGCCAGCACCCCCGGGGGGGCGGGAAGGGGAGATACGCAGTATTTT. This encodes CASTPGGAGRGDTQYF. Variable domain in full (rest from reference TRBV28 and TRBJ2-3): DVKVTQSSRYLVKRTGEKVFLECVQDMDHENMFWYRQDPGLGLRLIYFSYDVKMKEKGDIPEGYSVSREKKERFSLILESASTNQTSMYLCASTPGGAGRGDTQYFGPGTRLTVL.